Following are 7 T cell receptor beta chains from one sample sequenced in a study of blood T cell repertoires in COVID-19. Generated by immunoSEQ multiplex PCR, the TCRdb table keeps only in-frame clones and is missing some. Of more than 200,000 clones in the sample, 75% to 85% were seen once. Input material: PBMCs or T cells enriched from blood (not recorded which). These receptors were collected from a man younger than 40 with acute COVID-19.

This chain joins TRBV3-1 (or the pseudogene TRBV3-2) and TRBJ2-1; 11 bases agree with TRBD1. The ends lost 1 base at V and 8 bases at J; junction bases unmatched: 4. The CDR3 runs to 15 residues. The germline gives CDR1 LGHDT, CDR2 YNNKEL (reference sequence). CDR3 protein: CASSQGTGGADEQFF. CDR3 DNA sequence: TGTGCCAGCAGCCAAGGGACAGGGGGCGCGGATGAGCAGTTCTTC.

This CDR3 is CASSPPSDEKLFF. The CDR3 coding sequence is TGTGCCAGCTCACCACCGTCGGATGAAAAACTGTTTTTT. The chain recombines TRBV18 with TRBJ1-4; D unresolved. V lost 0 bases and J 6 bases, leaving 5 bases between the germline ends. Germline V lookup: CDR1 KGHSH, CDR2 LQKENI. This CDR3 spans 13 amino acids.

V and J are TRBV27 and TRBJ2-3; D is possibly TRBD1 (6 bases). V gave up 6 bases and J gave up 1 base, with 17 bases separating them. CDR3 size: 16 residues. CDR1 is MNHEY, CDR2 SMNVEV, per germline (reference sequence). CDR3 residues: CASSPTGRRGTDTQYF. Written as DNA, the CDR3 is TGTGCCAGCAGCCCTACAGGGCGGCGGGGCACAGATACGCAGTATTTT.

The CDR3 here is CASSTTRQTSSGNTIYF. The CDR3 region has the DNA TGTGCCAGTAGTACAACCCGACAGACCAGCTCTGGAAACACCATATATTTT. The chain employs TRBV19 and TRBJ1-3, with TRBD1 as a possible D gene (5 bases). V lost 4 bases and J 0 bases, leaving 16 bases between the germline ends. Per the germline V gene, CDR1 is LNHDA and CDR2 is SQIVND (reference sequence). CDR3 size: 17 residues. Based on the CDR3 plus reference TRBV19 and TRBJ1-3, the full variable domain is DGGITQSPKYLFRKEGQNVTLSCEQNLNHDAMYWYRQDPGQGLRLIYYSQIVNDFQKGDIAEGYSVSREKKESFPLTVTSAQKNPTAFYLCASSTTRQTSSGNTIYFGEGSWLTVV.

This clone is a singleton in its sample. V gene TRBV5-1 combines with J gene TRBJ1-2; 8 bases map to TRBD1. Germline V gene data show CDR1 as SGHRS and CDR2 as YFSETQ. The junction had 2 bases not matched to a gene; V was cut back by 0 bases and J by 4 bases. The CDR3 totals 14 residues. CDR3 residues: CASSLADRVYGYTF. The CDR3 coding sequence is TGCGCCAGCAGCTTGGCGGACAGGGTCTATGGCTACACCTTC.

The V and J genes are TRBV18 and TRBJ1-1, with TRBD1 matching 9 bases. V lost 4 bases, J lost 3 bases, and 6 bases stayed unmatched. There are 15 residues in the CDR3. Germline V gene sequence: CDR1 KGHSH, CDR2 LQKENI. The CDR3 loop is CASSLGQGPDTEAFF. The CDR3, as DNA: TGTGCCAGCTCACTCGGACAGGGGCCGGACACTGAAGCTTTCTTT. Supplemented by reference TRBV18 and TRBJ1-1, the full variable domain reads NAGVMQNPRHLVRRRGQEARLRCSPMKGHSHVYWYRQLPEEGLKFMVYLQKENIIDESGMPKERFSAEFPKEGPSILRIQQVVRGDSAAYFCASSLGQGPDTEAFFGQGTRLTVV.

In this sample, this clone turned up once. This chain joins TRBV5-4 and TRBJ2-1; TRBD1 is a possible D gene (6 bases). This CDR3 region has 15 residues. V was cut by 4 bases and J by 3 bases, with 14 bases left in between. Germline CDR1 and CDR2: SGHNT and YYREEE (reference sequence). CDR3 nucleotides: TGTGCCAGCAGCCTCCGGGACACCTTCTACAATGAGCAGTTCTTC. Protein sequence: CASSLRDTFYNEQFF.